The sequence of this T cell receptor (beta chain) was determined in a study of CD8 T cells in ankylosing spondylitis. This clonotype was counted between two and nine times. The target antigen is unknown. Scientists made TCR beta libraries using quantitative 5'-RACE with molecular barcodes. A single record per CDR3 protein comes from TCRdb applying MiXCR to the 5' RACE reads. Of about 540,000 distinct CDR3 sequences detected, roughly 12% appear once; the ten largest clones hold 6.8%. General observations from the study: Some motif variants had been reported before (in reactive arthritis synovial fluid and blood). Ankylosing spondylitis blood appeared to carry a characteristic TCR beta motif of 7 or 8 highly homologous variants.

The CDR3 has 13 residues. CDR1 is SGHTA and CDR2 is FQGNSA in the germline V gene. V was trimmed by 5 bases and J by 3 bases, leaving 11 bases between them. The sequenced sample consisted of blood, either unsorted or a sorted T cell fraction (not recorded which). The sequence was obtained from a male donor with ankylosing spondylitis. This chain links TRBV7-2 with TRBJ2-7; D not certain. CDR3 sequence reads: CASSPLSLYEQYF. In DNA, the CDR3 is TGTGCCAGCAGCCCTCTCTCCCTCTACGAGCAGTACTTC.